Presented here are 26 T cell receptor beta chains from one specimen sequenced in a study of Graves' ophthalmopathy and Graves' hyperthyroidism. RNA transcripts yielded amplified TCR beta CDR3 regions. Investigators did first-round RT-PCR with HTBI primers, then second-round multiplex PCR. TCRdb independently ran MiXCR on the multiplex PCR reads; one entry per CDR3 protein. The sample records approximately 330,000 distinct CDR3 sequences, 17% being singletons. Specimen: peripheral blood. Every receptor here comes from an adult man with Graves' ophthalmopathy.

Many counts were recorded for this clonotype. The chain combines TRBV9 with TRBJ1-6, with 7 bases identical to TRBD1. The CDR3 length is 14 residues. V gave up 4 bases and J gave up 8 bases; unmatched junction bases: 6. Looked up from germline, CDR1 is SGDLS and CDR2 is YYNGEE. The CDR3 here is CASSSGTVDSPLHF. In DNA form, the CDR3 reads TGTGCCAGCAGCTCCGGGACAGTGGATTCACCCCTCCACTTT.

This clonotype was found once. V and J are TRBV6-2 or TRBV6-3 and TRBJ1-1, with D maybe TRBD1 (5 bases). Between the trimmed V and J ends, which lost 4 bases and 7 bases, there was a span of 25 bases. CDR3 length equals 17 residues. Germline CDR1 MNHEY, CDR2 SVGEGT. The CDR3 here is CASSSPSEGKVGFEAFF. The CDR3 DNA reads TGTGCCAGCAGTTCCCCATCAGAGGGGAAGGTGGGGTTTGAAGCTTTCTTT.

This chain uses TRBV13 with TRBJ2-5; TRBD2 aligns across 9 bases. The CDR3 totals 16 residues. Trimming at V came to 5 bases and at J to 5 bases, leaving 12 bases not matched to a gene. Germline V CDR1 and CDR2: PRHDT, FYEKMQ (reference sequence). CDR3 protein: CASSQGSGRWMETQYF. The DNA of the CDR3 is TGTGCCAGCAGCCAAGGTAGCGGGAGATGGATGGAGACCCAGTACTTC.

For the CDR3, the DNA is TGTGCCATCCTGGACAGGAGCTCCTACGAGCAGTACTTC. Its protein product is CAILDRSSYEQYF. This chain joins TRBV6-1 and TRBJ2-7; 7 bases agree with TRBD1. Germline values: CDR1 MNHNS, CDR2 SASEGT. Trimming took 10 bases from V and 0 from J; bases not matched to a gene: 6. The CDR3 runs to 13 residues.

This clonotype was recorded at least ten times. V is TRBV2 and J is TRBJ1-2; the D is unclear. Trimming shortened V by 3 bases and J by 1 base, and 3 bases separated the two germline ends. The CDR3 spans 12 residues. The V gene's germline CDR1 is SNHLY and CDR2 FYNNEI. CDR3 coding DNA: TGTGCCAGCAGTGACTATAACTATGGCTACACCTTC. Translated: CASSDYNYGYTF.

This clonotype was counted at least ten times. This chain uses TRBV20-1 with TRBJ1-5; unclear D gene. Trimming pared 1 base from V and 5 bases from J, leaving 12 bases between. From germline, CDR1 is DFQATT and CDR2 SNEGSKA (reference sequence). The CDR3 loop spans 14 amino acids. The chain's CDR3 is CSARAPRVDQPQHF. The CDR3 bases are TGCAGTGCTAGAGCTCCCCGGGTCGATCAGCCCCAGCATTTT.

On this clonotype: A much larger clone differs by one base, so this may be a read error. The V and J genes are TRBV2 and TRBJ1-1; D is undetermined. From germline, CDR1 is SNHLY and CDR2 FYNNEI. The CDR3 has 15 amino acids. The CDR3 DNA sequence: TGTGTCAGCAGTGAACCACAGCCCCTGAACACTGAAGCTTTCTTT. The encoded protein is CVSSEPQPLNTEAFF.

This clonotype was seen at least ten times. The rearrangement joins TRBV7-9 to TRBJ2-7; TRBD2 matches 7 bases. The trim removed 1 base at V and 12 bases at J, leaving 9 bases unmatched. The germline CDR1 and CDR2 sequences are SEHNR and FQNEAQ (reference sequence). There are 13 residues in the CDR3. CDR3 coding DNA: TGTGCCAGCAGCTTAGGCTCCGGGGGGAGAACGTACTTC. It translates to CASSLGSGGRTYF.

This clonotype showed up many times. This rearrangement joins TRBV5-4 to TRBJ1-1; D is ambiguous. Germline V gene data show CDR1 as SGHNT and CDR2 as YYREEE (reference sequence). V was shortened by 4 bases and J by 3 bases, with 7 bases between the two germline ends. This CDR3 has 12 amino acids. This chain's CDR3 is CASSLADTEAFF. CDR3 nucleotides: TGTGCCAGCAGCCTGGCGGACACTGAAGCTTTCTTT.

This clonotype was found many times. The CDR3 protein is CASKRAGDNYGYTF. CDR3 sequence (DNA): TGTGCCAGCAAAAGGGCAGGGGACAACTATGGCTACACCTTC. This rearrangement joins TRBV27 to TRBJ1-2, with D possibly being TRBD1 (6 bases). This CDR3 region has 14 residues. V was shortened by 7 bases and J by 2 bases, with 14 bases between the two germline ends. In germline, CDR1 is MNHEY, CDR2 SMNVEV (reference sequence).

Ten or more counts support this clonotype. The chain recombines TRBV20-1 with TRBJ1-2; 7 bases line up with TRBD1. The length of the CDR3 is 14 residues. V was clipped by 0 bases and J by 3 bases; unmatched bases: 4. Germline V gene data show CDR1 as DFQATT and CDR2 as SNEGSKA (reference sequence). For the CDR3, the DNA is TGCAGTGCTAGAGATCAGGGGACAGACTATGGCTACACCTTC. It specifies CSARDQGTDYGYTF.

For this clonotype: This may be a read error: a much more frequent sequence differs by one nucleotide. V and J are TRBV5-1 and TRBJ1-1; D may be TRBD1 (6 bases). The CDR3 covers 14 residues. CDR1 SGHRS and CDR2 YFSETQ come from the germline V gene. The CDR3 protein is CASSLTGLRTDAFF. The CDR3 nucleotides are TGCGCCAGCAGCTTAACAGGGTTGCGAACTGACGCTTTCTTT. Together with reference TRBV5-1 and TRBJ1-1, the CDR3 gives the full variable domain: KAGVTQTPRYLIKTRGQQVTLSCSPISGHRSVSWYQQTPGQGLQFLFEYFSETQRNKGNFPGRFSGRQFSNSRSEMNVSTLELGDSALYLCASSLTGLRTDAFFGQGTRLTVV.

This clonotype has ten or more counts. This chain connects TRBV13 to TRBJ1-3; D not certain. The V and J ends lost 4 bases and 3 bases respectively, with 10 bases between them. The CDR3 is 14 amino acids. Looked up from germline, CDR1 is PRHDT and CDR2 is FYEKMQ (reference sequence). The CDR3 DNA follows: TGTGCCAGCAGCTCCCGGACCGATGGAAACACCATATATTTT. Translating gives CASSSRTDGNTIYF.

J is TRBJ2-7 and V is TRBV11-2; TRBD1 matches at 7 bases. The V and J ends lost 6 bases and 2 bases, in that order; junction bases with no gene match: 7. This CDR3 spans 14 amino acids. Germline V gene sequence: CDR1 SGHAT, CDR2 FQNNGV. The CDR3 coding sequence is TGTGCCAGCAGGCCTGAGGGACAGACCTACGAGCAGTACTTC. Protein: CASRPEGQTYEQYF.

In this sample, this clonotype turned up many times. The chain links TRBV6-5 to TRBJ1-2, with 7 nucleotides matching TRBD1. The length of the CDR3 is 13 residues. The junction had 10 bases not matched to a gene; V was cut back by 7 bases and J by 8 bases. Germline CDR1 and CDR2: MNHEY and SVGAGI. The CDR3 nucleotides are TGTGCCAGCAAGAGGACAGGTGCAGGAGGCTACACCTTC. It is translated as CASKRTGAGGYTF.

This clonotype has a count of ten or more. The genes are TRBV7-2 and TRBJ1-5; 7 nucleotides match TRBD1. This CDR3 is 13 amino acids long. From germline, CDR1 is SGHTA and CDR2 FQGNSA. V was pared by 3 bases and J by 7 bases, with 3 bases of the junction left unmatched. The CDR3 DNA follows: TGTGCCAGCAGCTTTGACAGGGAACAGCCCCAGCATTTT. Amino acid sequence: CASSFDREQPQHF.

This clonotype was found many times. A junction end diverges from the germline sequence, so it may reflect a read error. The rearrangement links TRBV7-8 to TRBJ2-5; the D gene could be TRBD1 or TRBD2 (6 bases each). This CDR3 is 17 amino acids long. From germline, CDR1 is SGHVS and CDR2 FQNEAQ. The CDR3 protein is CASSQLRGLSPQETQCF. In DNA form, the CDR3 reads TGTGCCAGCAGCCAATTACGGGGGCTATCACCTCAAGAGACCCAGTGCTTC. Variable domain in full (rest from reference TRBV7-8 and TRBJ2-5): GAGVSQSPRYKVAKRGQDVALRCDPISGHVSLFWYQQALGQGPEFLTYFQNEAQLDKSGLPSDRFFAERPEGSVSTLKIQRTQQEDSAVYLCASSQLRGLSPQETQCFGPGTRLLVL.

This clonotype was recorded at least ten times. The chain employs TRBV27 and TRBJ2-7, with a weak D call TRBD2 (5 bases). CDR1 MNHEY and CDR2 SMNVEV come from the germline V gene (reference sequence). CDR3 length: 16 amino acids. The V end lost 4 bases, the J end lost 0 bases, and 16 bases lay between the germline ends. The CDR3 DNA reads TGTGCCAGCAGTTCCCGCCCGACGGGGAGCTCCTACGAGCAGTACTTC. This codes for CASSSRPTGSSYEQYF.

CDR3 loop: CASKGIFGEQYF. In DNA form, the CDR3 reads TGTGCCAGTAAAGGTATATTTGGGGAGCAGTACTTC. J is TRBJ2-7 and V is TRBV19, with D hard to call. Germline V gives CDR1 LNHDA, CDR2 SQIVND (reference sequence). This CDR3 spans 12 amino acids. Trimming removed 7 bases at V and 7 bases at J, with 14 bases between.

This clonotype showed up many times. The V call is TRBV13, the J call TRBJ1-2; D gene unclear. CDR1 PRHDT and CDR2 FYEKMQ come from the germline V gene (reference sequence). V was cut by 6 bases and J by 3 bases, with 11 bases left in between. The CDR3 is made up of 13 amino acids. CDR3 coding DNA: TGTGCCAGCAGTCCCCTATCCCACTATGGCTACACCTTC. This codes for CASSPLSHYGYTF.

This clonotype was found many times. J is TRBJ2-7 and V is TRBV5-1, with D possibly TRBD2 on 6 matching bases. V lost 4 bases and J lost 5, with 22 bases in between. The germline V gene has CDR1 SGHRS and CDR2 YFSETQ. This CDR3 region has 16 residues. The CDR3 sequence is CASSPNNERVSHEQYF. In DNA, the CDR3 is TGCGCCAGCAGCCCAAATAACGAGCGGGTATCCCACGAGCAGTACTTC.

The gene calls are TRBV5-8 and TRBJ2-5; no definite D call. V lost 0 bases, J lost 7 bases, and 16 bases lay in between. Germline CDR1 and CDR2: SGHTS and YDEGEE. There are 15 residues in the CDR3. The CDR3 reads CASSLVGPRVGTQYF. CDR3 sequence (DNA): TGTGCCAGCAGCTTGGTTGGACCTAGAGTTGGGACCCAGTACTTC. The full variable domain, with the rest looked up from reference TRBV5-8 and TRBJ2-5, is EAGVTQSPTHLIKTRGQQATLRCSPISGHTSVYWYQQALGLGLQFLLWYDEGEERNRGNFPPRFSGRQFPNYSSELNVNALELEDSALYLCASSLVGPRVGTQYFGPGTRLLVL.

V is TRBV6-2 or TRBV6-3 and J is TRBJ2-7; 10 nucleotides match TRBD2. Germline values: CDR1 MNHEY, CDR2 SVGEGT. The CDR3 consists of 17 residues. J lost 1 base, V lost 6 bases, and 12 bases had no gene match. CDR3 coding DNA: TGTGCCAGCAGACCTAGCGGGAGTGGCAGTTTTTCCTACGAGCAGTACTTC. Amino acid sequence: CASRPSGSGSFSYEQYF.

This clonotype appeared many times. The chain employs TRBV5-6 and TRBJ2-2, with 14 positions matching TRBD2. Per germline, CDR1 SGHDT and CDR2 YYEEEE. The ends lost 3 bases at V and 1 base at J; junction bases unmatched: 2. The CDR3 length is 17 residues. This chain's CDR3 is CASSSGLAGGNTGELFF. CDR3 in DNA: TGTGCCAGCAGCTCAGGACTAGCGGGGGGGAACACCGGGGAGCTGTTTTTT.

About this clonotype: A much larger clonotype is one base distant, so this may be a read error. The genes are TRBV10-3 and TRBJ2-7; 12 bases line up with TRBD2. With 4 bases clipped from V and 5 bases from J, the junction kept 3 bases outside the gene matches. Germline V gene lookup returns CDR1 ENHRY and CDR2 SYGVKD. The CDR3 covers 14 residues. In nucleotides, the CDR3 is TGTGCCATCAGTGGGACTAGCGGGGCCCACGAGCAGTACTTC. Translation gives CAISGTSGAHEQYF.

A word on this clonotype: Since a much larger clone is just one base distant, this may be a read error. The V gene is TRBV10-3, the J gene TRBJ2-7, with 8 bases identical to TRBD1. Germline CDR1 ENHRY, CDR2 SYGVKD. J lost 0 bases, V lost 6 bases, and 10 bases had no gene match. The CDR3 extends over 16 amino acids. The CDR3 DNA sequence: TGTGCCATCAGGGATACAGGGGGGAAGAGCTCCTACGAGCAGTACTTC. Translated: CAIRDTGGKSSYEQYF.